Shown below are 10 T cell receptor beta chains from a single sample sequenced in a study of diagnostic markers for celiac disease. TCRdb re-analyzed the reads; it lists each CDR3 protein once, without DNA. The listing records just over 7,500 distinct CDR3 sequences. The sample consisted of either unsorted cells or a sorted T cell fraction (not recorded which). The receptors stem from a human donor. This table probably holds off-target reads from a library built for another chain.

This chain joins TRBV20-1 and TRBJ2-7; TCRdb names TRBD1, which stays unverified in the absence of DNA. The CDR3 spans 14 residues. Germline-derived CDR1 and CDR2 are DFQATT and SNEGSKA (reference sequence). This CDR3 is CSAPRRGRSYEQYF.

This clonotype counts as medium-sized by frequency. The chain has TRBV20-1 and TRBJ2-3; TCRdb's D gene call, TRBD2, goes unchecked for lack of DNA. The CDR3 has 14 amino acids. The germline gives CDR1 DFQATT, CDR2 SNEGSKA (reference sequence). CDR3 protein: CSASPAGEGDTQYF.

The chain joins TRBV5-4 to TRBJ2-1. This CDR3 is built from 14 residues. In germline, CDR1 is SGHNT, CDR2 YYREEE (reference sequence). CDR3 in amino acids: CASTQESSYNEQFF.

This clonotype is called medium-sized based on its frequency. The rearrangement links TRBV4-1 to TRBJ1-4. The CDR3 length is 16 residues. Germline loops: CDR1 MGHRA, CDR2 YSYEKL. CDR3 protein: CASSPVAGGSNEKLFF.

This clonotype is deemed medium-sized (0.01 to 0.1%) by its frequency. This chain connects TRBV2 to TRBJ2-7; TCRdb lists TRBD2, though no DNA is available to test this call. This CDR3 contains 13 residues. Germline assignment: CDR1 SNHLY and CDR2 FYNNEI. The CDR3 protein is CASTAGARYEQYF. Complete variable domain (other parts from reference TRBV2 and TRBJ2-7): EPEVTQTPSHQVTQMGQEVILRCVPISNHLYFYWYRQILGQKVEFLVSFYNNEISEKSEIFDDQFSVERPDGSNFTLKIRSTKLEDSAMYFCASTAGARYEQYFGPGTRLTVT.

The CDR3 protein is CATSRAFEKYDNEQFF. V is TRBV15 and J is TRBJ2-1; TCRdb's D call, TRBD1, is unchecked because there is no DNA. The germline gives CDR1 LNHNV, CDR2 YYDKDF (reference sequence). The CDR3 is 16 residues long.

This clonotype is identified as large from frequency. The gene calls are TRBV19 and TRBJ2-1; with no DNA, the TCRdb D assignment of TRBD1 cannot be verified. CDR3 size: 16 residues. The germline V gene has CDR1 LNHDA and CDR2 SQIVND (reference sequence). The CDR3 protein is CASIPVGGDPYNEQFF.

This rearrangement joins TRBV29-1 to TRBJ1-1; absent DNA, TCRdb's TRBD1 call cannot be checked. CDR3 length: 13 residues. Germline V lookup: CDR1 SQVTM, CDR2 ANQGSEA. CDR3 sequence: CSAGQGTNTEAFF. The full variable domain, completed using reference TRBV29-1 and TRBJ1-1, is SAVISQKPSRDICQRGTSLTIQCQVDSQVTMMFWYRQQPGQSLTLIATANQGSEATYESGFVIDKFPISRPNLTFSTLTVSNMSPEDSSIYLCSAGQGTNTEAFFGQGTRLTVV.

The rearrangement uses TRBV7-2 and TRBJ1-2; the D call of TRBD1 rests on TCRdb alone, since no DNA is present to check it. Germline lookup yields CDR1 SGHTA and CDR2 FQGNSA. CDR3 size: 14 residues. CDR3 amino acids: CASSLVGQLGGYTF.

The rearrangement joins TRBV30 to TRBJ2-1; TCRdb proposes TRBD2, but this gene call is untestable without DNA. CDR1 is GTSNPN and CDR2 is SVGIG in the germline V gene (reference sequence). The CDR3 runs 13 residues. The CDR3 loop reads CAWSTSDYNEQFF.